This is a list of T cell receptor beta chains from one sample in a study of regulatory and conventional T cells in RAG deficiency. Here immunoSEQ multiplex PCR was the method, and the copy in TCRdb shows in-frame clones only, minus some. The sample has about 9,400 clones; 89% are singletons. The sample was also linked to a second study, of regulatory T cells.

The specimen was Tregs sorted from blood. Receptor source: a human donor in good health. Each CDR3 is given with its conserved first and last residue. A D gene is named only where the DNA matches it firmly. The size of a clone is reported for some rows only, either as once, few or many, or as a class for expanded clones.

d_gene: NA; len: 15; abundance: NA; v_gene: TRBV7-6; j_gene: TRBJ2-3; CDR3nt: TGTGCCAGCAGCCCCTCGGTTACCAGCACAGATACGCAGTATTTT; CDR3aa: CASSPSVTSTDTQYF
d_gene: NA; len: 15; abundance: NA; v_gene: TRBV4-2; j_gene: TRBJ1-5; CDR3nt: TGTGCCAGCAGCCAAGAGCGGTTTAGCAATCAGCCCCAGCATTTT; CDR3aa: CASSQERFSNQPQHF
d_gene: TRBD1; len: 12; abundance: once; v_gene: TRBV6-5; j_gene: TRBJ2-1; CDR3nt: TGTGCCAGCAGTTATTCCGGGACAGTTCAGTTCTTC; CDR3aa: CASSYSGTVQFF
d_gene: NA; len: 12; abundance: NA; v_gene: TRBV28; j_gene: TRBJ1-6; CDR3nt: TGTGCCAGCAGTCGTCTTAATTCACCCCTCCACTTT; CDR3aa: CASSRLNSPLHF
d_gene: NA; len: 14; abundance: NA; v_gene: TRBV7-9; j_gene: TRBJ1-2; CDR3nt: TGTGCCAGCAGCTTAGTGTCGGCAGGGTATGGCTACACCTTC; CDR3aa: CASSLVSAGYGYTF
d_gene: TRBD2; len: 13; abundance: NA; v_gene: TRBV29-1; j_gene: TRBJ2-7; CDR3nt: TGCAGCGTTAAAGCGGGAGGATTCTACGAGCAGTACTTC; CDR3aa: CSVKAGGFYEQYF
d_gene: NA; len: 16; abundance: few; v_gene: TRBV10-3; j_gene: TRBJ1-3; CDR3nt: TGTGCCATCAGTGGGGGGGGGCGCGCCTCTGGAAACACCATATATTTT; CDR3aa: CAISGGGRASGNTIYF
d_gene: NA; len: 14; abundance: NA; v_gene: TRBV4-1; j_gene: TRBJ2-3; CDR3nt: TGCGCCAGCAGCCAAGAAAATCAAGGGGATACGCAGTATTTT; CDR3aa: CASSQENQGDTQYF
d_gene: TRBD2; len: 14; abundance: NA; v_gene: TRBV7-3; j_gene: TRBJ2-2; CDR3nt: TGTGCCAGCAGCCGGGGGGGCGGCACCGGGGAGCTGTTTTTT; CDR3aa: CASSRGGGTGELFF
d_gene: NA; len: 15; abundance: NA; v_gene: TRBV6-5; j_gene: TRBJ1-6; CDR3nt: TGTGCCAGCAGTTCTAGGGGGGGCTACAATTCACCCCTCCACTTT; CDR3aa: CASSSRGGYNSPLHF
d_gene: NA; len: 16; abundance: NA; v_gene: TRBV19; j_gene: TRBJ1-3; CDR3nt: TGTGCCAGTAGTGCGCCACACCGGGGGTCTGGAAACACCATATATTTT; CDR3aa: CASSAPHRGSGNTIYF
d_gene: NA; len: 15; abundance: once; v_gene: TRBV7-6; j_gene: TRBJ2-7; CDR3nt: TGTGCCAGCAGCTCCGAGGACAGAAGCTCCTACGAGCAGTACTTC; CDR3aa: CASSSEDRSSYEQYF
d_gene: NA; len: 15; abundance: NA; v_gene: TRBV4-3; j_gene: TRBJ1-1; CDR3nt: TGCGCCAGCAGCCTCCACGTGGGGAGGGACGCTGAAGCTTTCTTT; CDR3aa: CASSLHVGRDAEAFF
d_gene: TRBD1; len: 17; abundance: NA; v_gene: TRBV27; j_gene: TRBJ1-3; CDR3nt: TGTGCCAGCAGCCCCCTTGGAGGGACAGGGGACGGAAACACCATATATTTT; CDR3aa: CASSPLGGTGDGNTIYF
d_gene: TRBD2; len: 16; abundance: NA; v_gene: TRBV7-2; j_gene: TRBJ2-5; CDR3nt: TGTGCCAGCAGCTTCGGACTAGCGGGAGGTCGGGAGACCCAGTACTTC; CDR3aa: CASSFGLAGGRETQYF
d_gene: TRBD1; len: 18; abundance: few; v_gene: TRBV6-1; j_gene: TRBJ2-1; CDR3nt: TGTGCCAGCAGTGAGACCATGAGACGACAGGGGCGCAGGAATGAGCAGTTCTTC; CDR3aa: CASSETMRRQGRRNEQFF
d_gene: NA; len: 16; abundance: NA; v_gene: TRBV7-6; j_gene: TRBJ1-1; CDR3nt: TGTGCCAGCAGCTCCTACCCCCAAGAGATGAACACTGAAGCTTTCTTT; CDR3aa: CASSSYPQEMNTEAFF